The 24 T cell receptor beta chains below come from one sample, sequenced in a study of shared clonotypes between healthy human individuals (dated by TCRdb to the early 2020s). Receptor libraries were prepared by the immunoSEQ multiplex PCR assay. The table was pulled from immuneACCESS by TCRdb, which kept in-frame rearrangements only. Such tables lose some clones; where checked, under half of the loss comes from unresolved V genes, and the rest has no known cause. The table for this sample lists 2 million to 2.5 million clones; under 97% of them were counted only once. The top ten constitute around 0.13% of the sample. The specimen sequenced was naive CD4+ T cells sorted from blood. Sample cell subset or site, as interpreted from the label and publication: CD45RA+ positively selected. These TCRs come from a man younger than 35 in good health.

The gene calls are TRBV6-6 and TRBJ1-3; 7 bases line up with TRBD1. In germline, CDR1 is MNHNY, CDR2 SVGAGI (reference sequence). The ends lost 1 base at V and 4 bases at J; junction bases unmatched: 7. This CDR3 comprises 16 residues. CDR3 region: CASSYLSTGTGNTIYF. Here the CDR3 DNA reads TGTGCCAGCAGTTACTTATCGACAGGGACCGGAAACACCATATATTTT.

This clone was seen only once. The chain combines TRBV6-5 with TRBJ2-2; D remains ambiguous. Looked up from germline, CDR1 is MNHEY and CDR2 is SVGAGI. V lost 7 bases to trimming and J lost 4 bases, with 7 bases between them. The CDR3 totals 12 residues. Here the CDR3 DNA reads TGTGCCAGCACCTCAATCACCGGGGAGCTGTTTTTT. It encodes CASTSITGELFF.

This rearrangement joins TRBV10-2 to TRBJ2-5; 14 bases align to TRBD2. Trimming at V came to 6 bases and at J to 2 bases, leaving 2 bases not matched to a gene. The CDR3 runs 15 residues. CDR1 WSHSY and CDR2 SAAADI come from the germline V gene. DNA for the CDR3: TGCGCCAGCAGGGGACTAGCGGGGGTACAAGAGACCCAGTACTTC. It is translated as CASRGLAGVQETQYF.

The chain couples TRBV2 to TRBJ1-1; D is uncertain. V was shortened by 3 bases and J by 1 base, with 12 bases between the two germline ends. Per the germline V gene, CDR1 is SNHLY and CDR2 is FYNNEI. This CDR3 spans 15 amino acids. CDR3: CASSEWARGNTEAFF. Here the CDR3 DNA reads TGTGCCAGCAGTGAGTGGGCGCGAGGGAACACTGAAGCTTTCTTT.

J is TRBJ1-1 and V is TRBV7-2, with TRBD1 matching over 8 bases. Germline lookup yields CDR1 SGHTA and CDR2 FQGNSA. The CDR3 length is 15 residues. V was pared by 2 bases and J by 2 bases, with 4 bases of the junction left unmatched. CDR3 DNA sequence: TGTGCCAGCAGCTTACAGGGGGCGATTAACACTGAAGCTTTCTTT. It translates to CASSLQGAINTEAFF.

The chain links TRBV6-5 to TRBJ1-2, with 8 bases aligning to TRBD1. J lost 8 bases, V lost 7 bases, and 12 bases had no gene match. Germline V CDR1 and CDR2: MNHEY, SVGAGI. The CDR3 contains 14 residues. As DNA, the CDR3 is TGTGCCAGCACCGCGGGGACAGGCTCGAGAGGCTACACCTTC. The encoded protein is CASTAGTGSRGYTF.

This rearrangement joins TRBV6-1 to TRBJ2-2; 7 bases align to TRBD1. With 6 bases clipped from V and 2 bases from J, the junction kept 6 bases outside the gene matches. The CDR3 is made up of 15 amino acids. Per germline, CDR1 MNHNS and CDR2 SASEGT. CDR3 sequence (DNA): TGTGCCAGCAGAGAAACAGGGGTCAACACCGGGGAGCTGTTTTTT. Protein product: CASRETGVNTGELFF.

Notes on this clone: Other DNA sequences in this sample translate to the same CDR3. This rearrangement joins TRBV30 to TRBJ2-2; 10 nucleotides line up with TRBD1. The CDR3 sequence is 13 residues long. V lost 3 bases, J lost 6 bases, and 1 base stayed unmatched. CDR1 is GTSNPN, CDR2 SVGIG, per germline (reference sequence). CDR3 DNA: TGTGCCTGGAGGGACAGGGGGGCCGGGGAGCTGTTTTTT. Protein product: CAWRDRGAGELFF. The whole variable domain, filled in from reference TRBV30 and TRBJ2-2, reads SQTIHQWPATLVQPVGSPLSLECTVEGTSNPNLYWYRQAAGRGLQLLFYSVGIGQISSEVPQNLSASRPQDRQFILSSKKLLLSDSGFYLCAWRDRGAGELFFGEGSRLTVL.

Details on this clone: Within the sample, other DNA sequences also encode this same CDR3. The chain couples TRBV7-2 to TRBJ2-2; TRBD2 aligns across 9 bases. Germline trimming cut 2 bases from V and 2 bases from J; bases unmatched to any gene: 3. Germline V gives CDR1 SGHTA, CDR2 FQGNSA. This CDR3 has 16 residues. In DNA, the CDR3 is TGTGCCAGCAGCTTATTTAGCGGGGGTAACACCGGGGAGCTGTTTTTT. Translation gives CASSLFSGGNTGELFF.

V is TRBV29-1 and J is TRBJ1-2; the D gene is possibly TRBD1 (6 bases). From germline, CDR1 is SQVTM and CDR2 ANQGSEA. V dropped 6 bases and J dropped 4 bases, with 15 bases sitting between them. This CDR3 region has 13 residues. For the CDR3, the DNA is TGCAGCGTAATGACAGGAATTACCTATGGCTACACCTTC. Its protein is CSVMTGITYGYTF.

In this sample, this clone turned up once. The chain links TRBV28 to TRBJ1-2; D call uncertain. Trimming shortened V by 7 bases and J by 5 bases, and 17 bases separated the two germline ends. Germline CDR1 MDHEN, CDR2 SYDVKM. The CDR3 runs to 14 residues. The CDR3 loop is CASTSTNREYGYTF. CDR3 nucleotides: TGTGCCAGCACTTCGACAAACCGAGAGTATGGCTACACCTTC.

This rearrangement joins TRBV29-1 to TRBJ1-1, with D perhaps matching TRBD1 (6 bases). Per germline, CDR1 SQVTM and CDR2 ANQGSEA. The CDR3 is 16 residues long. V was shortened by 6 bases and J by 2 bases, with 22 bases between the two germline ends. The CDR3 sequence is CSVEAGGFNFNTEAFF. CDR3 DNA: TGCAGCGTCGAGGCGGGGGGCTTCAATTTTAACACTGAAGCTTTCTTT.

The chain employs TRBV2 and TRBJ1-2; D not certain. Trimming shortened V by 0 bases and J by 10 bases, and 12 bases separated the two germline ends. There are 13 residues in the CDR3. In germline, CDR1 is SNHLY, CDR2 FYNNEI. CDR3 sequence reads: CASSEALSIDYTF. The DNA for the CDR3 is TGTGCCAGCAGTGAAGCCCTGTCTATCGACTACACCTTC.

V gene TRBV28 combines with J gene TRBJ1-2; tentative D call: TRBD1 (6 bases). Trimming shortened V by 3 bases and J by 3 bases, and 14 bases separated the two germline ends. The germline V gene has CDR1 MDHEN and CDR2 SYDVKM. The CDR3 spans 15 residues. CDR3 sequence: CASSLSTGTYYGYTF. Here the CDR3 DNA reads TGTGCCAGCAGTTTGTCTACAGGGACCTACTATGGCTACACCTTC.

The gene calls are TRBV25-1 and TRBJ2-7, with 8 bases that match TRBD2. The trim removed 3 bases at V and 0 bases at J, leaving 10 bases unmatched. Germline CDR1 reads MGHDK; CDR2 reads SYGVNS. This CDR3 has 17 amino acids. CDR3 region: CASSDRGGPYSSYEQYF. The CDR3 DNA is TGTGCCAGCAGTGACCGGGGGGGTCCGTACAGCTCCTACGAGCAGTACTTC.

Comment on this clone: This specimen includes other DNA sequences encoding the same CDR3. This chain connects TRBV6-5 to TRBJ1-2; D call uncertain. This CDR3 is 13 amino acids long. V was pared by 0 bases and J by 4 bases, with 6 bases between. CDR1 and CDR2 (germline): MNHEY, SVGAGI. Here the CDR3 DNA reads TGTGCCAGCAGTTACTCTGGGTCCTATGGCTACACCTTC. The encoded protein is CASSYSGSYGYTF.

For the CDR3, the DNA is TGTGCCAGCTCGCCAGGACAGGTGGCCTACAATGAGCAGTTCTTC. It is translated as CASSPGQVAYNEQFF. The chain joins TRBV18 to TRBJ2-1, with 7 bases lining up with TRBD1. Per the germline V gene, CDR1 is KGHSH and CDR2 is LQKENI. The V and J ends lost 6 bases and 2 bases, in that order; junction bases with no gene match: 7. The CDR3 loop spans 15 amino acids.

The V gene is TRBV6-5, the J gene TRBJ1-5, with a tentative D call TRBD1 (5 bases). Germline lookup yields CDR1 MNHEY and CDR2 SVGAGI. The CDR3 contains 13 residues. V was cut by 6 bases and J by 5 bases, with 11 bases left in between. The CDR3 nucleotides are TGTGCCAGCAGGGCCCGCAGGGATCAGCCCCAGCATTTT. This sequence encodes CASRARRDQPQHF.

The chain carries TRBV28 and TRBJ2-7, with D maybe TRBD2 (6 bases). CDR3 size: 16 residues. Germline V CDR1 and CDR2: MDHEN, SYDVKM. Trimming removed 8 bases at V and 2 bases at J, with 22 bases between. The CDR3, as DNA: TGTGCCAGCCCCCGGCCCGGGAGATTTGGTCCCTACGAGCAGTACTTC. Its translation: CASPRPGRFGPYEQYF.

This clone has only one observation. This rearrangement joins TRBV29-1 to TRBJ2-3; the D gene is possibly TRBD2 (5 bases). The CDR3 is 15 amino acids. Germline V lookup: CDR1 SQVTM, CDR2 ANQGSEA. V lost 7 bases, J lost 0 bases, and 17 bases lay in between. The CDR3 region is CSATPTKTSTDTQYF. The CDR3 DNA reads TGCAGCGCTACCCCGACTAAGACTAGCACAGATACGCAGTATTTT.

The chain has TRBV2 and TRBJ1-6; D ambiguous. The ends were cut back, 3 bases at V and 9 bases at J, with 12 bases in the middle. CDR1 and CDR2 from the germline V gene are SNHLY and FYNNEI. This CDR3 spans 14 amino acids. The CDR3: CASSDHRAASPLHF. The CDR3 DNA sequence: TGTGCCAGCAGTGATCATAGGGCGGCTTCACCCCTCCACTTT.

V is TRBV7-2 and J is TRBJ2-2; 10 nucleotides align to TRBD2. The CDR3 runs to 15 residues. Germline V gene data show CDR1 as SGHTA and CDR2 as FQGNSA. The V and J ends lost 5 bases and 6 bases, in that order; junction bases with no gene match: 6. The CDR3 here is CASSRLAGAAGELFF. The DNA for the CDR3 is TGTGCCAGCAGCCGTCTAGCGGGAGCTGCCGGGGAGCTGTTTTTT.

V is TRBV15 and J is TRBJ1-4; the D gene is possibly TRBD1 (5 bases). CDR3 length equals 15 residues. The germline V gene encodes CDR1 LNHNV and CDR2 YYDKDF (reference sequence). Trimming removed 4 bases from V and 7 bases from J, with 16 bases in between. For the CDR3, the DNA is TGTGCCACCAGCATGGGAAAAAGGGGAAGTGAAAAACTGTTTTTT. This gives the protein CATSMGKRGSEKLFF.

With regard to this clone: The same CDR3 is also encoded by other DNA sequences in this sample. The gene calls are TRBV7-2 and TRBJ2-7; a weak D match, TRBD2 (5 bases). Trimming took 0 bases from V and 0 from J, leaving 9 bases between them. The germline gives CDR1 SGHTA, CDR2 FQGNSA. This CDR3 comprises 15 residues. This CDR3 reads CASSLASGSSYEQYF. The CDR3, as DNA: TGTGCCAGCAGCTTAGCGAGCGGCAGCTCCTACGAGCAGTACTTC.